The 21 T cell receptor beta chains below come from one sample, sequenced in a study of molecular identifiers for immune sequencing clone quantification. TCRdb re-analysed the PCR reads in MiXCR, keeping a single row per CDR3 protein. The data contain over 600,000 distinct CDR3 sequences, 15% to 20% of them singletons. The sample comprised naive CD8+ T cells from blood, with Jurkat cell RNA spiked in. Stated subset: FACS-sorted CD8+CD4-CCR7+CD45RA+ naive T cells. These receptors were taken from a human donor in good health. Some libraries in this study had Jurkat cell RNA spiked in.

The rearrangement links TRBV2 to TRBJ2-1; 10 bases map to TRBD1. CDR1 and CDR2 (germline): SNHLY, FYNNEI. CDR3 length equals 15 residues. V shed 2 bases and J 4 bases; nucleotides not matched to a gene: 2. The CDR3, as DNA: TGTGCCAGCAGTGAAAGGGACAGGGGATACAATGAGCAGTTCTTC. It codes for CASSERDRGYNEQFF.

This clonotype has just a few counts. The chain links TRBV6-5 to TRBJ1-1; no firm D call. CDR3 length: 15 residues. V lost 7 bases to trimming and J lost 5 bases, with 20 bases between them. Per germline, CDR1 MNHEY and CDR2 SVGAGI. CDR3 protein: CASIGVGFAGTEAFF. CDR3 nucleotides: TGTGCCAGCATCGGGGTAGGGTTTGCTGGGACTGAAGCTTTCTTT.

This clonotype came up many times. The V and J genes are TRBV19 and TRBJ2-7; TRBD2 matches at 8 bases. Germline CDR1 and CDR2: LNHDA and SQIVND (reference sequence). The V gene end was trimmed by 4 bases and the J gene end by 3 bases; junction bases not matched to a gene: 8. The CDR3 covers 15 residues. CDR3 coding DNA: TGTGCCAGTAGTACTAGAGGACTAGCCCTCTACGAGCAGTACTTC. Translated: CASSTRGLALYEQYF.

Note on this clonotype: This could be a read error, since a much larger clone is one nucleotide away. This chain joins TRBV4-1 and TRBJ1-2; D ambiguous. Trimming removed 5 bases at V and 7 bases at J, with 20 bases between. Per germline, CDR1 MGHRA and CDR2 YSYEKL. The CDR3 consists of 15 residues. CDR3 nucleotide sequence: TGCGCCAGCAGCTGGAAGACGGAGGCTAGGTCTGGCTACACCTTC. Protein product: CASSWKTEARSGYTF.

The V and J genes are TRBV12-3 or TRBV12-4 and TRBJ1-2; TRBD1 is a possible D gene (5 bases). The CDR3 covers 16 residues. Trimming took 3 bases from V and 0 from J, leaving 14 bases between them. This CDR3 is CASSFVQDQSNYGYTF. The DNA for the CDR3 is TGTGCCAGCAGTTTTGTACAGGACCAATCTAACTATGGCTACACCTTC.

This clonotype was detected ten times or more. The chain combines TRBV4-3 with TRBJ1-2; D unresolved. The V and J ends lost 0 bases and 2 bases respectively, with 7 bases between them. Looked up from germline, CDR1 is LGHNA and CDR2 is YSLEER. The CDR3 sequence is 14 residues long. Here the CDR3 DNA reads TGCGCCAGCAGCCAAGATCTGTCGAACTATGGCTACACCTTC. Protein sequence: CASSQDLSNYGYTF.

At least ten counts were recorded for this clonotype. The chain carries TRBV30 and TRBJ1-1, with no clear D. The CDR3 extends over 12 amino acids. The germline V gene encodes CDR1 GTSNPN and CDR2 SVGIG (reference sequence). The V end lost 3 bases, the J end lost 1 base, and 6 bases lay between the germline ends. CDR3 nucleotide sequence: TGTGCCTGGAGCTGGGGGAACACTGAAGCTTTCTTT. Translation: CAWSWGNTEAFF. Filled out from reference TRBV30 and TRBJ1-1, the complete variable domain reads SQTIHQWPATLVQPVGSPLSLECTVEGTSNPNLYWYRQAAGRGLQLLFYSVGIGQISSEVPQNLSASRPQDRQFILSSKKLLLSDSGFYLCAWSWGNTEAFFGQGTRLTVV.

This clonotype showed up many times. V is TRBV29-1 and J is TRBJ2-3; the D gene is possibly TRBD2 (5 bases). CDR3 length: 15 residues. With 6 bases removed from V and 4 bases from J, the gap between germline ends came to 20 bases. Germline V gene lookup returns CDR1 SQVTM and CDR2 ANQGSEA. The CDR3 nucleotides read TGCAGCGTCGCGGGTCTGGCAGGTTTCTCAGATACGCAGTATTTT. This sequence encodes CSVAGLAGFSDTQYF.

At least ten counts were recorded for this clonotype. This chain connects TRBV13 to TRBJ2-7; maybe TRBD1 (6 bases). The germline gives CDR1 PRHDT, CDR2 FYEKMQ (reference sequence). The CDR3 runs to 14 residues. The V gene lost 4 bases and the J gene lost 0 bases, with 10 bases spanning the gap. Here the CDR3 reads CASSSGTLSYEQYF. The DNA of the CDR3 is TGTGCCAGCAGCTCCGGGACACTCTCCTACGAGCAGTACTTC.

This clonotype was picked up many times. Written as DNA, the CDR3 is TGTGCCAGCAGCCAAGCGTTCCAGCGGGAGATCGAGCAGTACTTC. This translates into CASSQAFQREIEQYF. This chain links TRBV4-2 with TRBJ2-7; 8 bases fit TRBD2. The germline V gene encodes CDR1 LGHNA and CDR2 YNFKEQ. The CDR3 is made up of 15 amino acids. V dropped 1 base and J dropped 6; count of bases not matched to a gene: 8.

In its sample, this clonotype was seen many times. This chain links TRBV6-6 with TRBJ1-4; no reliable D call. CDR1 is MNHNY and CDR2 is SVGAGI in the germline V gene (reference sequence). The CDR3 totals 17 residues. V lost 2 bases to trimming and J lost 4 bases, with 17 bases between them. The CDR3 protein is CASSYDPGGESNEKLFF. In DNA, the CDR3 is TGTGCCAGCAGTTACGATCCAGGTGGGGAGAGTAATGAAAAACTGTTTTTT.

This clonotype was detected only a few times. The rearrangement joins TRBV9 to TRBJ2-2, with 7 bases fitting TRBD1. J lost 0 bases, V lost 0 bases, and 2 bases had no gene match. The CDR3 length is 16 residues. The germline CDR1 and CDR2 sequences are SGDLS and YYNGEE. The CDR3 loop reads CASSVVGTANTGELFF. CDR3 DNA: TGTGCCAGCAGCGTAGTGGGGACAGCGAACACCGGGGAGCTGTTTTTT.

This clonotype occurred many times. This chain links TRBV27 with TRBJ2-2; weak D call: TRBD2 (6 bases). This CDR3 has 14 amino acids. The germline V gene has CDR1 MNHEY and CDR2 SMNVEV (reference sequence). Trimming shortened V by 3 bases and J by 4 bases, and 9 bases separated the two germline ends. CDR3 in DNA: TGTGCCAGCAGTTTCCAGGGAGGCACCGGGGAGCTGTTTTTT. This encodes CASSFQGGTGELFF.

There are a few counts of this clonotype. The V and J genes are TRBV12-3 or TRBV12-4 and TRBJ2-1; 9 positions agree with TRBD2. The CDR3 contains 14 residues. J was trimmed by 8 bases and V by 5 bases; bases with no gene match: 7. The CDR3 reads CASSEAGGLDEQFF. CDR3 sequence (DNA): TGTGCCAGCAGTGAAGCGGGGGGCCTGGATGAGCAGTTCTTC.

The chain is built from TRBV28 and TRBJ2-2; TRBD1 matches at 9 bases. CDR1 and CDR2 from the germline V gene are MDHEN and SYDVKM. The CDR3 has 15 amino acids. V lost 8 bases and J lost 4; bases outside the gene matches: 8. CDR3 nucleotide sequence: TGTGCCAGCCGCTCCGGGACAGGGTCCACCGGGGAGCTGTTTTTT. Translating gives CASRSGTGSTGELFF.

Ten or more counts support this clonotype. DNA of the CDR3: TGTGCCAGCAGCGTCGGGAGGGCCTCCTACGAGCAGTACTTC. This translates into CASSVGRASYEQYF. The rearrangement links TRBV9 to TRBJ2-7; 8 bases are a match to TRBD2. The CDR3 contains 14 residues. Per the germline V gene, CDR1 is SGDLS and CDR2 is YYNGEE. Unmatched junction bases numbered 1, after V lost 2 bases and J lost 0 bases. The whole variable domain, filled in from reference TRBV9 and TRBJ2-7, reads DSGVTQTPKHLITATGQRVTLRCSPRSGDLSVYWYQQSLDQGLQFLIQYYNGEERAKGNILERFSAQQFPDLHSELNLSSLELGDSALYFCASSVGRASYEQYFGPGTRLTVT.

This clonotype showed up many times. The chain combines TRBV12-3 or TRBV12-4 with TRBJ1-1; D not certain. The CDR3 is 14 amino acids. The V end lost 3 bases, the J end lost 1 base, and 9 bases lay between the germline ends. CDR3 coding DNA: TGTGCCAGCAGTTTGTCCACTCCGAACACTGAAGCTTTCTTT. Amino acids: CASSLSTPNTEAFF.

The genes are TRBV27 and TRBJ2-7; a possible D gene is TRBD1 (5 bases). V lost 5 bases, J lost 4 bases, and 15 bases lay in between. The CDR3 is 14 amino acids. Germline V gene lookup returns CDR1 MNHEY and CDR2 SMNVEV (reference sequence). The DNA of the CDR3 is TGTGCCAGCAGTCTTAAGGGGTTCCCGTACGAGCAGTACTTC. The encoded protein is CASSLKGFPYEQYF.

There are many counts of this clonotype. The V call is TRBV4-3, the J call TRBJ2-7; the D is unclear. V was clipped by 0 bases and J by 2 bases, with 8 bases between them. The V gene's germline CDR1 is LGHNA and CDR2 YSLEER. The CDR3 is 14 amino acids. The CDR3 reads CASSQDGAAYEQYF. The CDR3 DNA reads TGCGCCAGCAGCCAAGATGGTGCAGCCTACGAGCAGTACTTC.

This clonotype was observed many times. V is TRBV7-9 and J is TRBJ1-1, with 10 bases fitting TRBD1. CDR3 size: 16 residues. Germline trimming cut 5 bases from V and 5 bases from J; bases unmatched to any gene: 11. Germline-derived CDR1 and CDR2 are SEHNR and FQNEAQ (reference sequence). CDR3 bases: TGTGCCAGCAGCCCGAAGGAAGGACAGGGGGGAACTGAAGCTTTCTTT. Protein: CASSPKEGQGGTEAFF.

This clonotype was picked up a small number of times. V gene TRBV19 combines with J gene TRBJ2-2; D is undetermined. The V gene's germline CDR1 is LNHDA and CDR2 SQIVND (reference sequence). There are 18 residues in the CDR3. Trimming stripped 4 bases from V and 4 bases from J, with 22 bases between. CDR3 protein: CASSNTPSRSFSTGELFF. The DNA of the CDR3 is TGTGCCAGTAGTAACACCCCATCAAGAAGCTTCTCCACCGGGGAGCTGTTTTTT.